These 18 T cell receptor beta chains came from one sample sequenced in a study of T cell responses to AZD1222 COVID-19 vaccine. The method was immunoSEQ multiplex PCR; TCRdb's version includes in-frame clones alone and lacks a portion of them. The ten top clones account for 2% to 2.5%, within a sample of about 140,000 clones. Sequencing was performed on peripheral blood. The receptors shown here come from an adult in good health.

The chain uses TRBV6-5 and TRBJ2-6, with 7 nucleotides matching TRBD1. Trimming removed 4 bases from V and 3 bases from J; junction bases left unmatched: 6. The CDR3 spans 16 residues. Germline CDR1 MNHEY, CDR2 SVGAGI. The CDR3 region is CASSSTGTVGANVLTF. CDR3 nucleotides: TGTGCCAGCAGTTCCACAGGGACAGTTGGGGCCAACGTCCTGACTTTC.

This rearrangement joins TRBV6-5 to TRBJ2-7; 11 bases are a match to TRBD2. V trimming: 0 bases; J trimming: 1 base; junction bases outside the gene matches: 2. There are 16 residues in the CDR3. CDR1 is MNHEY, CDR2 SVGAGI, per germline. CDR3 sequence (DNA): TGTGCCAGCAGTTACTCTAGCGGGGGGGCTTCCTACGAGCAGTACTTC. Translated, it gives CASSYSSGGASYEQYF.

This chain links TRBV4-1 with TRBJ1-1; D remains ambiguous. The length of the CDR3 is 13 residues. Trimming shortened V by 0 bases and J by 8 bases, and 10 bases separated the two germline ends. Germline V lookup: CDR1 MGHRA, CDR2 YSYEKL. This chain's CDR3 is CASSQEIRVEAFF. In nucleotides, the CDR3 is TGCGCCAGCAGCCAAGAAATTCGGGTGGAAGCTTTCTTT.

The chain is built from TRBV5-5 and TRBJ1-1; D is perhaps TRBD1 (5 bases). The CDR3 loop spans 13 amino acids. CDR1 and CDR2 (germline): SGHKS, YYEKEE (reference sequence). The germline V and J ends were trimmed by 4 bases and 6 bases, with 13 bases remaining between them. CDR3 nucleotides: TGTGCCAGCAGCGGGTGGGGGGTATCTGAAGCTTTCTTT. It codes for CASSGWGVSEAFF.

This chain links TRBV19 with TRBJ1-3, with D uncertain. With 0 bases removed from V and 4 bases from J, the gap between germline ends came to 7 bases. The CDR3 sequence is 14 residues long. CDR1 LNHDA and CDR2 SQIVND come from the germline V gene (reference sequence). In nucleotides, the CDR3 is TGTGCCAGTAGTATAGATCTTCTCGGAAACACCATATATTTT. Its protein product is CASSIDLLGNTIYF.

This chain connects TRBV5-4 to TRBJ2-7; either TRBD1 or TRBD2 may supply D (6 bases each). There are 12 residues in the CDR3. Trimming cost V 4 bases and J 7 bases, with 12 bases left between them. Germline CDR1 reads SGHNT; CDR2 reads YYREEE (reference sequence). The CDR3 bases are TGTGCCAGCAGCCGGACTACAGGGGAGCAGTACTTC. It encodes CASSRTTGEQYF.

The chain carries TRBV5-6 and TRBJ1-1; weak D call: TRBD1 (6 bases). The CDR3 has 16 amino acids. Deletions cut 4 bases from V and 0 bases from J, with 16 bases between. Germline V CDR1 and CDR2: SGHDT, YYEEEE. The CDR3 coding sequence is TGTGCCAGCAGCACTTGGGTGGGACAAATGAACACTGAAGCTTTCTTT. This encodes CASSTWVGQMNTEAFF.

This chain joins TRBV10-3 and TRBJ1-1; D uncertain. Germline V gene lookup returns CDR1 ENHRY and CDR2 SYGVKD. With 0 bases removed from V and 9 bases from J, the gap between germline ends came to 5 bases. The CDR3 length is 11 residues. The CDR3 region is CAISESGKAFF. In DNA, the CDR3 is TGTGCCATCAGTGAGTCGGGAAAAGCTTTCTTT.

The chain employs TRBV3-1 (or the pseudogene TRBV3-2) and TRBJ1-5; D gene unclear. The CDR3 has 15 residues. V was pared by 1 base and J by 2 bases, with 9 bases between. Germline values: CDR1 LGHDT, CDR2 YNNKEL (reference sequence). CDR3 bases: TGTGCCAGCAGCCAAGCATCCGGCGGCAATCAGCCCCAGCATTTT. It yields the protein CASSQASGGNQPQHF.

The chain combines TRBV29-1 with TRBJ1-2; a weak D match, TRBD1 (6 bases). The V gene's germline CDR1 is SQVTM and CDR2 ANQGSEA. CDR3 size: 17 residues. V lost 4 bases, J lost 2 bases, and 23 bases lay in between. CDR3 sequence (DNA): TGCAGCGTTGGCAAGGGAGCTGGGGGCGCAGACAACTATGGCTACACCTTC. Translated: CSVGKGAGGADNYGYTF.

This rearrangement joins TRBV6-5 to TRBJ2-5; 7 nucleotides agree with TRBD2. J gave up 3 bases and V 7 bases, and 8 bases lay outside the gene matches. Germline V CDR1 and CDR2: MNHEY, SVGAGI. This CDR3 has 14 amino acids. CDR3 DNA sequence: TGTGCCAGCAAACCCGGGACTACAGAAGAGACCCAGTACTTC. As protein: CASKPGTTEETQYF.

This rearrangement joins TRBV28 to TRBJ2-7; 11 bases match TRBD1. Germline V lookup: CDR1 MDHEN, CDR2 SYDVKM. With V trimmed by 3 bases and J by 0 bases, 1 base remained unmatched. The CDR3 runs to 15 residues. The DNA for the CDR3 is TGTGCCAGCAGTTTCGGGACAGGGGGCTCCTACGAGCAGTACTTC. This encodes CASSFGTGGSYEQYF.

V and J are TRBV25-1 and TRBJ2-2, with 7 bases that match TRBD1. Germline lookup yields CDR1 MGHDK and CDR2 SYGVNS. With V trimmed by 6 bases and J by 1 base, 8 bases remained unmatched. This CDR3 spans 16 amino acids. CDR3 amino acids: CASRPPGQMNTGELFF. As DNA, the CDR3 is TGTGCCAGCAGACCTCCGGGACAGATGAACACCGGGGAGCTGTTTTTT. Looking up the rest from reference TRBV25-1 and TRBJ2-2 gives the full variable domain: EADIYQTPRYLVIGTGKKITLECSQTMGHDKMYWYQQDPGMELHLIHYSYGVNSTEKGDLSSESTVSRIRTEHFPLTLESARPSHTSQYLCASRPPGQMNTGELFFGEGSRLTVL.

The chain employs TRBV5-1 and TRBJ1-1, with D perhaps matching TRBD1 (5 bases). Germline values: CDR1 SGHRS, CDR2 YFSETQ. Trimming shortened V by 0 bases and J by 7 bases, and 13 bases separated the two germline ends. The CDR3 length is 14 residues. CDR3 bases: TGCGCCAGCAGCTTGGAAGGGTCCCAGGGTGAAGCTTTCTTT. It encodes CASSLEGSQGEAFF.

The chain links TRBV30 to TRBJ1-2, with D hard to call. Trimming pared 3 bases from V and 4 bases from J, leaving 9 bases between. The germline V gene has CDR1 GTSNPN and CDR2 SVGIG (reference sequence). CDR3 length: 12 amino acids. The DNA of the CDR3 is TGTGCCTGGAGAGTGGCAGTCTATGGCTACACCTTC. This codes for CAWRVAVYGYTF. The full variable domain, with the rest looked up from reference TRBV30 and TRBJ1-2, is SQTIHQWPATLVQPVGSPLSLECTVEGTSNPNLYWYRQAAGRGLQLLFYSVGIGQISSEVPQNLSASRPQDRQFILSSKKLLLSDSGFYLCAWRVAVYGYTFGSGTRLTVV.

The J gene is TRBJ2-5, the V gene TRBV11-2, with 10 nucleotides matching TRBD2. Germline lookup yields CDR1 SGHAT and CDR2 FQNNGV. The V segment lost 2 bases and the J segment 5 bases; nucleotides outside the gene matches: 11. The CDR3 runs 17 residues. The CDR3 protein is CASSLLASGGLWETQYF. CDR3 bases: TGTGCCAGCAGCTTATTGGCTAGCGGGGGCCTCTGGGAGACCCAGTACTTC.

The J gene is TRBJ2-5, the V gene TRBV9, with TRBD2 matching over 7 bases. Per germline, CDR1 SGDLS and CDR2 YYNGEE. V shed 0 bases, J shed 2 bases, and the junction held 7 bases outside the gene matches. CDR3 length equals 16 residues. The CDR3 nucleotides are TGTGCCAGCAGCGTAGGGGCTAGCGGCGTACAAGAGACCCAGTACTTC. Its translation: CASSVGASGVQETQYF. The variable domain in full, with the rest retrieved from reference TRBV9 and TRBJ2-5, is DSGVTQTPKHLITATGQRVTLRCSPRSGDLSVYWYQQSLDQGLQFLIQYYNGEERAKGNILERFSAQQFPDLHSELNLSSLELGDSALYFCASSVGASGVQETQYFGPGTRLLVL.

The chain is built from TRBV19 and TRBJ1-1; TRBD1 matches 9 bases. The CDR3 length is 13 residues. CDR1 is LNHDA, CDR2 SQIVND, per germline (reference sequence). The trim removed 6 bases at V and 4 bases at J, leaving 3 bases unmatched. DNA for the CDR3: TGTGCCAGTAGCCAGACAGGGGGCACTGAAGCTTTCTTT. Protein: CASSQTGGTEAFF.